Below, one TCR beta chain is given with its context. The antigen is undetermined. At the DNA level, this CDR3 is encoded by other sequences in the same sample as well. This specimen belongs to a study of PD-L1 blockade in urothelial cancer. Study-level background: The patients first took atezolizumab at some point between 2014 and 2015, receiving 1,200 mg intravenously every 3 weeks. Blood gave a median roughly 140,000 T cells. Findings and limits, study-wide: Blood clones associated with the tumor expanded more at 3 weeks in durable-benefit patients.

Synthetic TCR analog templates were added to each PCR reaction. Profiling relied on immunoSEQ multiplex PCR, and the TCRdb table lists in-frame clones only, not all of them. This table holds around 49,000 clones, roughly 82% found once. Noted time point: peripheral blood 6 weeks after treatment start. The CDR3 is 15 amino acids. Germline assignment: CDR1 SNHLY and CDR2 FYNNEI. Germline trimming cut 6 bases from V and 0 bases from J; bases unmatched to any gene: 7. This clonotype was obtained from a man aged 55 to 70 with urothelial cancer. This specimen was PBMCs, taken around atezolizumab (anti-PD-L1) treatment. The V gene is TRBV2, the J gene TRBJ1-1; 7 positions match TRBD1. CDR3 sequence (DNA): TGTGCCAGCAGACCCCGGACAGGTATGAACACTGAAGCTTTCTTT. As protein: CASRPRTGMNTEAFF.